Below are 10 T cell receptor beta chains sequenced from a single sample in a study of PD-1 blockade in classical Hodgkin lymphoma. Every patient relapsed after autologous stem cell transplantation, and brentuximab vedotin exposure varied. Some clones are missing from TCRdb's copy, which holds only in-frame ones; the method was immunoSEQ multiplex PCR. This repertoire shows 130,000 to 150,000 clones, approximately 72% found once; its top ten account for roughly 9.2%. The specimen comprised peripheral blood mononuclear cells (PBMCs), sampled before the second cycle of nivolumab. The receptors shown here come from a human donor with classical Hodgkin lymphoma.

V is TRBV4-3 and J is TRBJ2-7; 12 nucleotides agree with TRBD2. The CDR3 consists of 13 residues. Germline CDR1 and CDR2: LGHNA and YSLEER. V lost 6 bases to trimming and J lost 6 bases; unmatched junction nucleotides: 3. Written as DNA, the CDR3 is TGCGCCAGCAGTCCGGGACTAGCGGGCGAGCAGTACTTC. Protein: CASSPGLAGEQYF.

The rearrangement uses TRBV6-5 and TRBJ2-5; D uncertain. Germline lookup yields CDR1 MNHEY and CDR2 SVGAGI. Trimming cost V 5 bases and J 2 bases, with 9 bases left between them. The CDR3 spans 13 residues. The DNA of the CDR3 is TGTGCCAGCAGTGAAGTCTCACAAGAGACCCAGTACTTC. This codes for CASSEVSQETQYF.

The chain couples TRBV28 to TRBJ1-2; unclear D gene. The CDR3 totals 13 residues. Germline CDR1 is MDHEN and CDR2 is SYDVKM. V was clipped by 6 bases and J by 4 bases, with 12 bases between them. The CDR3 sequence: CASSPQAAYGYTF. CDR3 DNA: TGTGCCAGCAGCCCCCAAGCGGCCTATGGCTACACCTTC.

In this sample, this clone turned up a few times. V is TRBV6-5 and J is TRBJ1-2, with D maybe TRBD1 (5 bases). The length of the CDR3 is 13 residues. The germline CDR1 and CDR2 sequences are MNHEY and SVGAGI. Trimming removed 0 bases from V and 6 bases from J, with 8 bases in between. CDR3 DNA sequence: TGTGCCAGCAGTTACTCCGGGACGGATGGCTACACCTTC. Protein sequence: CASSYSGTDGYTF.

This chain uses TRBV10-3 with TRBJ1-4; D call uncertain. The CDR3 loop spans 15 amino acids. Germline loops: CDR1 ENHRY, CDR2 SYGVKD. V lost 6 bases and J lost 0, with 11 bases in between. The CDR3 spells CAISPRGATNEKLFF. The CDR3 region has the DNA TGTGCCATCAGCCCCCGGGGAGCAACTAATGAAAAACTGTTTTTT.

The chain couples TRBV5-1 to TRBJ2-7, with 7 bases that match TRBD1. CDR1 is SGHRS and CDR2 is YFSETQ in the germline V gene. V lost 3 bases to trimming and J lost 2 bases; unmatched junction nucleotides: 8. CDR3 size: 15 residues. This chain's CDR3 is CASSSGGSGPYEQYF. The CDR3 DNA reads TGCGCCAGCAGCTCAGGGGGTTCAGGACCCTACGAGCAGTACTTC.

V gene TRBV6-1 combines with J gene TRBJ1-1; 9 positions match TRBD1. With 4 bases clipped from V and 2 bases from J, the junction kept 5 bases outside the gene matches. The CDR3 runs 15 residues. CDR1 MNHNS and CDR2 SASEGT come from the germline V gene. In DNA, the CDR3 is TGTGCCAGCAGTGCCGGGACAGGGTTAAACACTGAAGCTTTCTTT. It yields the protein CASSAGTGLNTEAFF.

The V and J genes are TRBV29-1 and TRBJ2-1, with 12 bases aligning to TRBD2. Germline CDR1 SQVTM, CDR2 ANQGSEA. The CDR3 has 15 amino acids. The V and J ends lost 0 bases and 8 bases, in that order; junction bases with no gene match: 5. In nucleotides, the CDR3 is TGCAGCGTTGAAGATCGGGCTAGCGGGGGGGATGAGCAGTTCTTC. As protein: CSVEDRASGGDEQFF.

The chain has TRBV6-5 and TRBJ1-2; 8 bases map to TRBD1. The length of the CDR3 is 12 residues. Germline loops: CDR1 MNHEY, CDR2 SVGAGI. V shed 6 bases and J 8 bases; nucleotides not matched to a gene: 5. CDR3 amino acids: CASRQGAEGYTF. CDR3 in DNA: TGTGCCAGCAGGCAGGGGGCTGAGGGCTACACCTTC.

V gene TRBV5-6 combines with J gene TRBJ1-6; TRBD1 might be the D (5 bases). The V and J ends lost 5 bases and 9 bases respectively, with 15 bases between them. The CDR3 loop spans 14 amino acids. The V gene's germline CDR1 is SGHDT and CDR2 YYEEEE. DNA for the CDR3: TGTGCCAGCAGTCCCGTAGGGGAGAGTTCACCCCTCCACTTT. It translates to CASSPVGESSPLHF.